This paragraph covers one T cell receptor beta chain sequence. As yet, its antigen is unknown. Produced via immunoSEQ multiplex PCR; TCRdb's table is partial and in-frame only. The table has some 150,000 clones, over 75% seen once; the top ten hold about 7.9%. The data originate from a study of T cell responses to AZD1222 COVID-19 vaccine. General study results and limits: Clonal diversity was possibly underestimated, and the donors were mostly white British, with more females. The study found Spike-specific TCR breadth and depth rose after two AZD1222 doses. Just a handful of people given AZD1222 tested seropositive at baseline. As reported, nearly half of all spike-specific TCRs target variant regions that are unmutated.

CDR3 length: 15 amino acids. The V and J ends lost 4 bases and 4 bases, in that order; junction bases with no gene match: 7. Germline V gene sequence: CDR1 MNHEY, CDR2 SVGAGI. Specimen: peripheral blood, collected 28 days after the second dose of the MenACWY control vaccine. This receptor was obtained from an adult who received the MenACWY meningococcal vaccine as a control. V and J are TRBV6-5 and TRBJ2-1; 7 bases agree with TRBD2. Here the CDR3 reads CASSWTTSEYNEQFF. The CDR3 nucleotides read TGTGCCAGCAGTTGGACCACTAGCGAATACAATGAGCAGTTCTTC.